This T cell receptor (beta chain) was observed in a study of tumor-infiltrating lymphocytes in glioblastoma multiforme. Germline CDR1 and CDR2: MGHRA and YSYEKL. The CDR3 length equals 16 residues, ends included. Study-level findings and limits: The T cells in this sample were not sorted into functional subsets.

As regards this clonotype: What it binds is unknown. The conserved closing phenylalanine or tryptophan is absent in this CDR3, likely reflecting a read error. No DNA is shown, since the ends of the CDR3 on it are uncertain; the CDR3 is the one TCRdb lists.

TCR beta libraries were built from RNA through three nested multiplex PCR rounds using modified ARM-PCR. A C-beta primer primed TCRB cDNA from approximately 0.5 ug RNA. Unique molecular identifiers were not described for the libraries. TCRdb reprocessed the multiplex PCR reads with MiXCR, giving one entry per CDR3 protein. The sample has fewer than 40,000 distinct CDR3 sequences, roughly three fifths seen once; the top ten hold around a third. The TCR sequence derives from a male donor with glioblastoma. This chain uses TRBV4-1 with TRBJ1-2; TRBD1 is the table's D call and was not checked against the DNA. Sample: brain tumor tissue. CDR3 protein: CASSQDRYRGNYGCTL.